What follows is one TCR beta chain and its context. No antigen is known for it. The CDR3 length is 16 residues. The J segment lost 2 bases and the V segment lost 5 bases, leaving 11 bases of the junction unmatched. CDR1 and CDR2 from the germline V gene are LNHDA and SQIVND (reference sequence). TCRdb's copy holds only in-frame clones and misses some; the assay was immunoSEQ multiplex PCR. The sample holds 6,000 to 7,500 clones, about 70% seen once. Stated time point: cycle 4 day 1 (C4D1), after 6 weeks of nivolumab. After autologous stem cell transplantation all patients relapsed, and prior brentuximab vedotin exposure differed between cohorts. The entry originates in a study of PD-1 blockade in classical Hodgkin lymphoma. Findings and caveats of the study: CD4+ TCR diversity, unlike CD8+, climbed significantly by C4D1.

The sequence was obtained from a human donor with classical Hodgkin lymphoma. The chain joins TRBV19 to TRBJ2-5, with 7 bases that match TRBD2. This specimen was peripheral blood mononuclear cells (PBMCs), taken before the fourth cycle of nivolumab. The CDR3 nucleotides are TGTGCCAGTAGTCCCCGGGGTACTAGCGTTCAAGAGACCCAGTACTTC. This sequence encodes CASSPRGTSVQETQYF.